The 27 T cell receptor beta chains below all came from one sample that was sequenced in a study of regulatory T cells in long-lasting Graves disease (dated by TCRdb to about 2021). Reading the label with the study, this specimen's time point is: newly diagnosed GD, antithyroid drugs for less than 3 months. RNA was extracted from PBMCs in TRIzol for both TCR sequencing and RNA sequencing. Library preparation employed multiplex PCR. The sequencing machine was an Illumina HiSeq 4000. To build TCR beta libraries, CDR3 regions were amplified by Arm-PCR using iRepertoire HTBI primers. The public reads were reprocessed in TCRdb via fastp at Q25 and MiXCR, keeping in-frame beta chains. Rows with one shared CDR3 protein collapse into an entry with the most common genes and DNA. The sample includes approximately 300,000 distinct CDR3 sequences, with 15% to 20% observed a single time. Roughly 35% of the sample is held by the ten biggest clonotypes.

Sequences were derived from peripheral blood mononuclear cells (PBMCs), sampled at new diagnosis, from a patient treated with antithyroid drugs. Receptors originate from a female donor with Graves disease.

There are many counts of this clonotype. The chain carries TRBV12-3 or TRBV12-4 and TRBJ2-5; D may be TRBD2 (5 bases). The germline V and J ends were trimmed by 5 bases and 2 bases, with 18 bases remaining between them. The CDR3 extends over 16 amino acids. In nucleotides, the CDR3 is TGTGCCAGCAGTCGTGGCCGGGGATTCTATCAAGAGACCCAGTACTTC. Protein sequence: CASSRGRGFYQETQYF.

The CDR3 region has the DNA TGTGCCAGCAGCCCGGTAGCGGGAGGAGAGGCAGATACGCAGTATTTT. This sequence encodes CASSPVAGGEADTQYF. The chain has TRBV7-8 and TRBJ2-3, with TRBD2 identical over 10 bases. The germline V gene has CDR1 SGHVS and CDR2 FQNEAQ. The CDR3 is 16 amino acids. Unmatched junction bases numbered 9, after V lost 5 bases and J lost 4 bases.

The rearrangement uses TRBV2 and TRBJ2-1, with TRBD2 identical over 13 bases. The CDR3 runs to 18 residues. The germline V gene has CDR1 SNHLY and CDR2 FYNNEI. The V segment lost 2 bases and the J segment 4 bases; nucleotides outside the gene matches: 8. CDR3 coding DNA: TGTGCCAGCAGTGAAAGGTGGGGGGGACTAGCGGGATACAATGAGCAGTTCTTC. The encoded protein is CASSERWGGLAGYNEQFF.

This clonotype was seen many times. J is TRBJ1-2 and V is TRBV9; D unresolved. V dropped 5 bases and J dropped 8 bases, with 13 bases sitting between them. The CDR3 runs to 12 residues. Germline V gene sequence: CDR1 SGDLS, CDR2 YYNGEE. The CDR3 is CASRLPTQGYTF. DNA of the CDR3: TGTGCCAGCAGGCTGCCCACCCAAGGCTACACCTTC.

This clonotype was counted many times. The CDR3 region is CASSGRLPNTGELFF. The CDR3 DNA reads TGTGCCAGCAGCGGTCGACTGCCGAACACCGGGGAGCTGTTTTTT. The chain has TRBV7-9 and TRBJ2-2; no firm D call. Deletions cut 5 bases from V and 0 bases from J, with 10 bases between. The CDR3 sequence is 15 residues long. Germline values: CDR1 SEHNR, CDR2 FQNEAQ (reference sequence).

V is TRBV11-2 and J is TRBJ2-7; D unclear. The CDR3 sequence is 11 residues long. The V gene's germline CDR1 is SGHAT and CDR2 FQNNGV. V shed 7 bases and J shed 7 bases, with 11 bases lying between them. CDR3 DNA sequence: TGTGCCAGCAACCATGCAGGAGAGCAGTACTTC. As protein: CASNHAGEQYF. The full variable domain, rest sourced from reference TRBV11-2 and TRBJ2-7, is EAGVAQSPRYKIIEKRQSVAFWCNPISGHATLYWYQQILGQGPKLLIQFQNNGVVDDSQLPKDRFSAERLKGVDSTLKIQPAKLEDSAVYLCASNHAGEQYFGPGTRLTVT.

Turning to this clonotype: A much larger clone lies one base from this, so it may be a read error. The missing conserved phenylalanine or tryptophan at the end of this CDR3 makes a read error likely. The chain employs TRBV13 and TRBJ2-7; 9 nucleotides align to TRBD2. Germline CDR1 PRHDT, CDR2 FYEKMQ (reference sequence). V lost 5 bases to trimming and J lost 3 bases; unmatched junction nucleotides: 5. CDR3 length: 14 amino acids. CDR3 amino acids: CASSPPTSGYEQYL. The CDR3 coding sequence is TGTGCCAGCAGCCCACCGACTAGCGGCTACGAGCAGTACCTC.

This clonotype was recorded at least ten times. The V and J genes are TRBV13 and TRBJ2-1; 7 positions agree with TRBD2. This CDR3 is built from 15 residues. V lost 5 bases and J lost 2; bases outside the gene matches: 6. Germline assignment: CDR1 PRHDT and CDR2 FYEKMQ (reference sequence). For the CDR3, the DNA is TGTGCCAGCAGCCTGCGGACTAGTCCCTACAATGAGCAGTTCTTC. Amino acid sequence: CASSLRTSPYNEQFF.

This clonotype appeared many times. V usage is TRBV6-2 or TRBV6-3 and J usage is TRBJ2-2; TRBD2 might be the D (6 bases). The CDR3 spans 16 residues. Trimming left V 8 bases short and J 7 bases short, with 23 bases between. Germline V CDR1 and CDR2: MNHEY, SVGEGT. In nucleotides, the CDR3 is TGTGCCAGCGGTAAATCGGGAGAGGGCAGAAACGGGGAGCTGTTTTTT. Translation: CASGKSGEGRNGELFF.

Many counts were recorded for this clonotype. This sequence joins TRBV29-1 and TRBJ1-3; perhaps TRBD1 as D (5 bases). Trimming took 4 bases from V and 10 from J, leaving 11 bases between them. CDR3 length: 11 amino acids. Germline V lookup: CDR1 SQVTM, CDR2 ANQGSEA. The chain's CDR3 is CSVGSGGTIYF. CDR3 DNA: TGCAGCGTTGGGTCTGGGGGTACCATATATTTT.

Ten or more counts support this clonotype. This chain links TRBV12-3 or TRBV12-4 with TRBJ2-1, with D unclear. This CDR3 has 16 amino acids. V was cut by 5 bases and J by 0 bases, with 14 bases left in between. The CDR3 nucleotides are TGTGCCAGCAGTGCGGACCGATCGAGCTCCTACAATGAGCAGTTCTTC. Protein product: CASSADRSSSYNEQFF.

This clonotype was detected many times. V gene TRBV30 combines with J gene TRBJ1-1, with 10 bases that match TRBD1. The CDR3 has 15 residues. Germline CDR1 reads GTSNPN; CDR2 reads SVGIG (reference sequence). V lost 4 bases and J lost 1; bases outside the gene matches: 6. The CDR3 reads CAWTRQGAANTEAFF. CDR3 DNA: TGTGCCTGGACCCGACAGGGGGCGGCGAACACTGAAGCTTTCTTT.

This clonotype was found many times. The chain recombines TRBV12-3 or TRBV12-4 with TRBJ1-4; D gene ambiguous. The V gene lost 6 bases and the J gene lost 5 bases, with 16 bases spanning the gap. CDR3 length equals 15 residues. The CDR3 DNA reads TGTGCCAGCAGCACGTCCCGGGGTTCAAATGAAAAACTGTTTTTT. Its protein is CASSTSRGSNEKLFF.

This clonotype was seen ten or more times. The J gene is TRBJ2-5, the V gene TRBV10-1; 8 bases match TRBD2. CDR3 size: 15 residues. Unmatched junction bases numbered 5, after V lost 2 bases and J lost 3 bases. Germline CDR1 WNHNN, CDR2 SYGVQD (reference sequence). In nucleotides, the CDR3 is TGCGCCAGCAGTGAGATCCCACTAGCGGAAGAGACCCAGTACTTC. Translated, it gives CASSEIPLAEETQYF.

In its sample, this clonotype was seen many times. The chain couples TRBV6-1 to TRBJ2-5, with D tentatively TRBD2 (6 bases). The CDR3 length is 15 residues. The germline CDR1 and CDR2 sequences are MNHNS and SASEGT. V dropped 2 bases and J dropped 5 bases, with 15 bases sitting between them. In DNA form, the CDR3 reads TGTGCCAGCAGTGAATTTCAGAACCGGGGGGAGACCCAGTACTTC. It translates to CASSEFQNRGETQYF.

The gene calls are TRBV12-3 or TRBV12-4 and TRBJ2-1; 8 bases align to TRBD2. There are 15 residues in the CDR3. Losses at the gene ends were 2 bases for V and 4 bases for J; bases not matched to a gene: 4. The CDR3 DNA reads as TGTGCCAGCAGTTTAAATAGCGGGGTATACAATGAGCAGTTCTTC. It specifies CASSLNSGVYNEQFF.

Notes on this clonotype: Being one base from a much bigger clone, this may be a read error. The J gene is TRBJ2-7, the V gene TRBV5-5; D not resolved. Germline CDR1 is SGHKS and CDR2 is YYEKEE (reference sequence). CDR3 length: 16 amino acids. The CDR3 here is CVSSLTQTTSVYEQYF. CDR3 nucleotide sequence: TGTGTCAGCAGCTTGACCCAAACCACGTCAGTCTACGAGCAGTACTTC.

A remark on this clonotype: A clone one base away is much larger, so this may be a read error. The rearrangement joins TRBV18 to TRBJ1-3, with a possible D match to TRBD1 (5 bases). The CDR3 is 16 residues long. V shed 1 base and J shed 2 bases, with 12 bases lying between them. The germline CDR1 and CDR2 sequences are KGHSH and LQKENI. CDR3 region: CASSPLRQRTGNTIYF. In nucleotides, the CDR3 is TGTGCCAGCTCACCACTTCGACAGAGAACTGGAAACACCATATATTTT.

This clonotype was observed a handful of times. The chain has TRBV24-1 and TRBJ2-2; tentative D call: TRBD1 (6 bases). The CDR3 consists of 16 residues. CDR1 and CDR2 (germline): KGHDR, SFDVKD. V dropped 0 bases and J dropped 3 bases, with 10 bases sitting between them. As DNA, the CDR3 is TGTGCCACCAGTGATTTGGAACAGGGTGACACCGGGGAGCTGTTTTTT. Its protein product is CATSDLEQGDTGELFF.

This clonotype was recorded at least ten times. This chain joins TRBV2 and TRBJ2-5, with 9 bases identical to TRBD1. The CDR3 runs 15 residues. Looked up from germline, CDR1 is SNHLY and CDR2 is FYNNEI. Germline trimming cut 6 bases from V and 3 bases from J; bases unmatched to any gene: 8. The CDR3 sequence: CASRGTGTFKETQYF. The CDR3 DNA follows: TGTGCCAGCAGAGGGACAGGGACTTTTAAAGAGACCCAGTACTTC.

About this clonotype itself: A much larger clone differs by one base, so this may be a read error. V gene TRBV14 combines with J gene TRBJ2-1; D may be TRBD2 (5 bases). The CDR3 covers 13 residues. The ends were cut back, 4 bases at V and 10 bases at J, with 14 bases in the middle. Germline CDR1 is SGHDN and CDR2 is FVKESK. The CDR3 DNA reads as TGTGCCAGCAGCCCCCGAGGGTTATACGAGCAGTTCTTC. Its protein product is CASSPRGLYEQFF.

The CDR3 sequence: CASIQGGTSYAGELFF. In DNA, the CDR3 is TGTGCCAGCATCCAAGGGGGGACTAGTTATGCCGGGGAGCTGTTTTTT. V is TRBV7-8 and J is TRBJ2-2; 8 bases match TRBD2. From germline, CDR1 is SGHVS and CDR2 FQNEAQ. The CDR3 covers 16 residues. The V segment lost 7 bases and the J segment 6 bases; nucleotides outside the gene matches: 13.

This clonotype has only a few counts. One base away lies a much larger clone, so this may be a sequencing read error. CDR3 nucleotides: TGCAGCGGGGGAGGACTAGGAGTGTTATATGAGCAGTACTTC. Amino acid sequence: CSGGGLGVLYEQYF. This chain uses TRBV29-1 with TRBJ2-5, with TRBD2 matching over 7 bases. This CDR3 is built from 14 residues. Per the germline V gene, CDR1 is SQVTM and CDR2 is ANQGSEA. With 7 bases clipped from V and 11 bases from J, the junction kept 19 bases outside the gene matches.

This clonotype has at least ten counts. The CDR3 protein is CASSLEGTEKLFF. Here the CDR3 DNA reads TGTGCCAGCAGCTTAGAGGGCACTGAAAAACTGTTTTTT. V usage is TRBV7-9 and J usage is TRBJ1-4; D unresolved. CDR3 length equals 13 residues. V lost 1 base, J lost 7 bases, and 7 bases lay in between. Germline CDR1 reads SEHNR; CDR2 reads FQNEAQ (reference sequence).

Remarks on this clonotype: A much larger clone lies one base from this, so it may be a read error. CDR3 residues: CASSPWGTSGYTDTQYF. The CDR3 DNA follows: TGTGCCAGCAGTCCTTGGGGGACTAGCGGGTACACAGATACGCAGTATTTT. V is TRBV7-2 and J is TRBJ2-3, with 12 bases fitting TRBD2. Losses at the gene ends were 6 bases for V and 2 bases for J; bases not matched to a gene: 9. Germline CDR1 and CDR2: SGHTA and FQGNSA. The CDR3 extends over 17 amino acids.

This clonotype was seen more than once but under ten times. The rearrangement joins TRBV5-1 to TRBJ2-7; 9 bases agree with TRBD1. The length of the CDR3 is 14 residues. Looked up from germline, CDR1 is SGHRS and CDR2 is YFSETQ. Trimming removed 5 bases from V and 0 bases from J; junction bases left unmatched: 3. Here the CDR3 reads CASSETGGSYEQYF. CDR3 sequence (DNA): TGCGCCAGCAGTGAGACAGGGGGCTCCTACGAGCAGTACTTC.

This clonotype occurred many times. The chain's CDR3 is CSARDRGQIPLEAFF. DNA for the CDR3: TGCAGTGCCAGGGACAGGGGACAAATCCCTCTTGAAGCTTTCTTT. V is TRBV20-1 and J is TRBJ1-1; 10 bases fit TRBD1. Germline trimming cut 6 bases from V and 7 bases from J; bases unmatched to any gene: 14. The CDR3 contains 15 residues. Germline CDR1 is DFQATT and CDR2 is SNEGSKA (reference sequence).